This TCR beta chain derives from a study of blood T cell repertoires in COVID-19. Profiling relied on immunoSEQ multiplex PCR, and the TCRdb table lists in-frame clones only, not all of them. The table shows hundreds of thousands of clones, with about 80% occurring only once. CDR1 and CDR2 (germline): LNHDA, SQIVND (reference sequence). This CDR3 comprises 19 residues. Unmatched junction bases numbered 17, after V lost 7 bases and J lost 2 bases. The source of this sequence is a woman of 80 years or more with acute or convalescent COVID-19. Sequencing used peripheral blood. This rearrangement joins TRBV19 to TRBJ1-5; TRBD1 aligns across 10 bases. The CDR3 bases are TGTGCCAGTACCCCGCCGGGACAGGGGACCAGCCCAGGCAATCAGCCCCAGCATTTT. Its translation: CASTPPGQGTSPGNQPQHF.